This entry is about one T cell receptor (beta chain). Its antigen is as yet unknown. TCRdb used MiXCR to reprocess the RT-PCR reads, holding one entry per CDR3 protein. This sample carries about 700,000 distinct CDR3 sequences, roughly 13% of them seen once, and the ten largest clones take 6.5% to 8.5%. The data are from a study of response to subunit inactivated influenza vaccine. Study-wide findings and caveats: With each seasonal influenza vaccination, the authors suggested, few new T cells are recruited.

The CDR3 covers 15 residues. The germline V gene has CDR1 MDHEN and CDR2 SYDVKM. V was trimmed by 5 bases and J by 5 bases, leaving 18 bases between them. The clonotype was recovered from a middle-aged man who received an inactivated influenza vaccine. The material was PBMCs from blood, obtained around two weeks before vaccination. The chain has TRBV28 and TRBJ2-5; no clear D gene. The CDR3 loop reads CASSKPSEVKETQYF. The CDR3 DNA reads TGTGCCAGCAGTAAGCCTTCTGAGGTAAAGGAGACCCAGTACTTC.